This T cell receptor beta chain comes out of a study of T cell repertoires in cytomegalovirus infection. The CDR3 is 15 residues long. Trimming took off 5 bases at V and 4 bases at J, with 14 bases between the two ends. The germline V gene encodes CDR1 SEHNR and CDR2 FQNEAQ (reference sequence). This clonotype was found many times. Its target is not known. TCRdb recomputed calls from the reads with MiXCR, one row per CDR3 protein. This sample has 750,000 to 900,000 distinct CDR3 sequences; about 29% occur once, and the top ten carry about an eighth. The receptor was isolated from a human donor in good health (CMV status not recorded). Some clones in this sample may be carry-over from other donors' samples. The sample in question was cultured CD8+ T cells from PBMCs, obtained from culture after CMV antigen stimulation. This chain links TRBV7-9 with TRBJ2-2; no definite D call. The CDR3 DNA reads TGTGCCAGCAGCCGAGGAGTAACCCCCACCGGGGAGCTGTTTTTT. Protein product: CASSRGVTPTGELFF.